The present TCR beta chain was sequenced within a study of blood T cell repertoires in COVID-19. Whole-study context: The United States, Italy and Spain supplied acute and convalescent COVID-19 samples. Nucleic acid was either cDNA or gDNA, and it came from T cells, B-cell-depleted T cells, or PBMCs.

V lost 1 base, J lost 3 bases, and 9 bases lay in between. This CDR3 is built from 14 residues. Germline V CDR1 and CDR2: MDHEN, SYDVKM. Authors' analysis steps: Counts of nucleated cells, estimated from reference gene primer amplification, were obtained. Assay used: immunoSEQ multiplex PCR; TCRdb lists only in-frame clones, some missing. The DNA gave D and trimming, while V, J and clone size come from that table. The sample carries about 120,000 clones, about 86% recorded once. The source of this sequence is a man in his 70s who had recovered from COVID-19. The sequenced material came from peripheral blood. The chain carries TRBV28 and TRBJ1-1, with D possibly TRBD1 on 6 matching bases. In DNA form, the CDR3 reads TGTGCCAGCAGTTTATCGCAGGGGTACACTGAAGCTTTCTTT. It specifies CASSLSQGYTEAFF.